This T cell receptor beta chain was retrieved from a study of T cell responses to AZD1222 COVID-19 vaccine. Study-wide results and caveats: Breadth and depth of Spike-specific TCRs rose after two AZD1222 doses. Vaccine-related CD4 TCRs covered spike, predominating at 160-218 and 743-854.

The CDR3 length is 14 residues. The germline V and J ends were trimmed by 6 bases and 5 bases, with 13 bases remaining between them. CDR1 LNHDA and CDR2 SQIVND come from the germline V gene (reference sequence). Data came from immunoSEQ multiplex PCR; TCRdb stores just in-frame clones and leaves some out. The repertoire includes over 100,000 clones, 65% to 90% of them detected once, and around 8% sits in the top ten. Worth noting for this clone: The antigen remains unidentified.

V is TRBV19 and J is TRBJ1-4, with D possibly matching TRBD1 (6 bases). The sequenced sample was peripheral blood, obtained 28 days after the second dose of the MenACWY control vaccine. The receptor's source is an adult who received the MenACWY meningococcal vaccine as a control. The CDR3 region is CASREGGRNEKLFF. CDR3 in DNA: TGTGCCAGTAGAGAGGGGGGGAGGAATGAAAAACTGTTTTTT.